Included here is one T cell receptor (beta chain) sequence, with context. Its specificity is not known. Trimming cost V 6 bases and J 2 bases, with 13 bases left between them. This CDR3 has 14 amino acids. Per germline, CDR1 MNHEY and CDR2 SVGEGT. Indicated time point: sample taken at primary tumor resection. No cell sorting; template was whole RNA from tumor, lung tissue or PBMC. Samples were obtained from roughly 65 donors, all untreated early-stage non-small cell lung cancer patients. This record belongs to a study of spatial heterogeneity in lung cancer. About the study: Across the raw uncorrected reads, a unique TCR and UMI combination was observed, on average, more than ten times.

Study-wide points: Ubiquitous expanded tumor TCRs were seen in blood more at resection than at follow-up.

Every TCR cDNA molecule bore its own unique molecular identifier. TCRdb processed the 5' RACE reads anew with MiXCR; each CDR3 protein has one entry. Of 50,000 to 65,000 distinct CDR3 sequences listed, more than 7% are singletons. This sample comprised PBMCs, obtained at surgery. The TCR was taken from a female donor with early-stage non-small cell lung cancer. The chain combines TRBV6-2 or TRBV6-3 with TRBJ2-5; no definite D call. The CDR3 sequence: CASSPSFRQETQYF. The DNA for the CDR3 is TGTGCCAGCAGCCCTTCCTTTAGGCAAGAGACCCAGTACTTC.